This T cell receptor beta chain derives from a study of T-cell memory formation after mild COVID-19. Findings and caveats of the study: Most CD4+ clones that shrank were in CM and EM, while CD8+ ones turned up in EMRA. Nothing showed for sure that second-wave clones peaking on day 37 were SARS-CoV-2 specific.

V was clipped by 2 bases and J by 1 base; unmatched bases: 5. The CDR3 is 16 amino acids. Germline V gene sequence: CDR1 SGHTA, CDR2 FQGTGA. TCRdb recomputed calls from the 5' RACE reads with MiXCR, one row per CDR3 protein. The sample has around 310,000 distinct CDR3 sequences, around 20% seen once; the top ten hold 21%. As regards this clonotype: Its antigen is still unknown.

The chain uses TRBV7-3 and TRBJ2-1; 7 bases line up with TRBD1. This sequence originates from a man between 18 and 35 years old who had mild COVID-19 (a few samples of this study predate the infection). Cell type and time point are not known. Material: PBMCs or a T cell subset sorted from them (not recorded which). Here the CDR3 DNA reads TGTGCCAGCAGCTTATTGGCAGGGGGTTCCTACAATGAGCAGTTCTTC. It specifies CASSLLAGGSYNEQFF.